The clone carrying this T cell receptor (beta chain) was recorded at least ten times. Its antigen is undetermined. The data stem from a study of T cells after yellow fever vaccination. Findings and caveats of the study: It was a small share of clonotypes that appeared in both CD4 and CD8 compartments. Subsequent to the booster, the majority of primary-vaccination clones reappeared (96% CD4, 88% CD8).

TCRdb passed the 5' RACE reads through MiXCR, listing each CDR3 protein once. The data show over 100,000 distinct CDR3 sequences, 8% to 9.5% seen once. Sample: CD8+ T cells sorted from PBMCs, taken 45 days after the yellow fever booster vaccination. The receptor was isolated from a man aged 25-45 years who received the YFV17D yellow fever vaccine.

As DNA, the CDR3 is TGTGCCAGCAGCTTAAGGACTAGCGGGAAGATTAGCTCAGAGCAGTACTTC. Protein: CASSLRTSGKISSEQYF. The rearrangement uses TRBV7-2 and TRBJ2-7, with TRBD2 identical over 12 bases. Germline trimming cut 2 bases from V and 7 bases from J; bases unmatched to any gene: 12. This CDR3 is built from 17 residues. Germline lookup yields CDR1 SGHTA and CDR2 FQGNSA.